This TCR beta chain was profiled in a study of long-term antiretroviral therapy in people with HIV. Study as a whole: Samples collected earliest predate the 2015 immediate-ART recommendation by about a decade.

At survey level, the immunoSEQ assay was run in its v3.0 version. Sequenced by immunoSEQ multiplex PCR; TCRdb stores in-frame clones only, minus some. The sample records around 37,000 clones, about 82% being singletons. As to this clone: Its antigen is undetermined.

This CDR3 spans 16 amino acids. V was shortened by 3 bases and J by 0 bases, with 12 bases between the two germline ends. Germline CDR1 KGHSH, CDR2 LQKENI. Study observations and caveats: The study lacked data on ART adherence, viral resistance or therapy changes.

This TCR came from a man younger than 35 with HIV. The source material was unsorted PBMCs, sampled about 3.4 years after starting antiretroviral therapy. The rearrangement joins TRBV18 to TRBJ1-5; D is uncertain. As DNA, the CDR3 is TGTGCCAGCTCACCCACGGGCCTTTATAGCAATCAGCCCCAGCATTTT. This translates into CASSPTGLYSNQPQHF.